The 5 T cell receptor beta chains below come from one sample, sequenced in a study of CD8+ T cells in alopecia areata. Treatment noted: oral pan-JAK inhibitor, 5-10 mg twice daily. Extraction of RNA preceded its reverse transcription into cDNA, which served as the sequencing template. Assay: immunoSEQ multiplex PCR; the TCRdb copy retains only in-frame clones and omits some. The data contain 150,000 to 200,000 clones, about 47% of them seen just once; the ten biggest clones take up about a tenth. This material consisted of CD8+ T cells sorted from blood, taken around week 54, from a patient treated with tofacitinib. The source of these receptors is a human donor with alopecia areata.

This clone has more than one count but fewer than ten. The CDR3 loop reads CASSEGGGQYATNEKLFF. The CDR3 region has the DNA TGTGCCAGCAGTGAAGGGGGGGGACAGTACGCAACTAATGAAAAACTGTTTTTT. The chain uses TRBV6-1 and TRBJ1-4; the match to TRBD1 covers 7 bases. Germline V gene sequence: CDR1 MNHNS, CDR2 SASEGT. The length of the CDR3 is 18 residues. The V and J ends lost 1 base and 0 bases, in that order; junction bases with no gene match: 8.

The chain links TRBV30 to TRBJ2-5; no clear D. Trimming took 1 base from V and 3 from J, leaving 3 bases between them. CDR1 is GTSNPN, CDR2 SVGIG, per germline (reference sequence). This CDR3 region has 11 residues. DNA of the CDR3: TGTGCCTGGAGTGGAAAAGAGACCCAGTACTTC. Protein product: CAWSGKETQYF.

This clone was found a few times. The chain employs TRBV7-3 and TRBJ1-1; D not resolved. V was shortened by 3 bases and J by 3 bases, with 11 bases between the two germline ends. The germline gives CDR1 SGHTA, CDR2 FQGTGA. The CDR3 has 14 residues. The DNA for the CDR3 is TGTGCCAGCAGCTTGGTTCCGGGCTACACTGAAGCTTTCTTT. It is translated as CASSLVPGYTEAFF. Drawing the rest from reference TRBV7-3 and TRBJ1-1, the complete variable domain is GAGVSQTPSNKVTEKGKYVELRCDPISGHTALYWYRQSLGQGPEFLIYFQGTGAADDSGLPNDRFFAVRPEGSVSTLKIQRTERGDSAVYLCASSLVPGYTEAFFGQGTRLTVV.

The rearrangement links TRBV30 to TRBJ1-6; tentative D call: TRBD1 (5 bases). The CDR3 runs 14 residues. The V end was cut by 0 bases, the J end by 5 bases, with 8 bases between. CDR1 is GTSNPN, CDR2 SVGIG, per germline (reference sequence). For the CDR3, the DNA is TGTGCCTGGAGTGTAGGGGTGAATAATTCACCCCTCCACTTT. It specifies CAWSVGVNNSPLHF.

The V call is TRBV19, the J call TRBJ2-3; D gene ambiguous. The ends were cut back, 2 bases at V and 5 bases at J, with 14 bases in the middle. This CDR3 is 15 amino acids long. Germline CDR1 is LNHDA and CDR2 is SQIVND (reference sequence). The CDR3 region has the DNA TGTGCCAGTAGTATAAGGACCCCCGGGCGAGATACGCAGTATTTT. Translating gives CASSIRTPGRDTQYF.